The rows below give T cell receptor beta chains drawn from one sample of a study of blood T cell repertoires in COVID-19. Only in-frame clones appear in the TCRdb table, and some are missing; sequencing was by immunoSEQ multiplex PCR. This sample has approximately 470,000 clones, with approximately 85% found just once. Sequencing was performed on peripheral blood. These receptors all come from a human donor in a cohort sampled during active COVID-19. CDR3s include the opening cysteine and the closing phenylalanine or tryptophan. D genes are given only for firm matches. Part of the rows lack a size; the others show once, few, many or a class for expanded clones.

clone_size,v_call,j_call,d_call,cdr3_nt,cdr3_aa
NA,TRBV9,TRBJ2-1,TRBD2,TGTGCCAGCAGCGACGGAACTAGCGCCTCCTACAATGAGCAGTTCTTC,CASSDGTSASYNEQFF
NA,TRBV4-2,TRBJ1-5,TRBD1,TGTGCCAGCAGCCAAGGAGGGACAGAGAATCAGCCCCAGCATTTT,CASSQGGTENQPQHF
NA,TRBV7-3,TRBJ1-6,NA,TGTGCCAGCAGCCGACAGTCCCCCTCACCCCTCCACTTT,CASSRQSPSPLHF
once,TRBV5-1,TRBJ1-1,NA,TGCGCCAGCAGCCCCCGTACAGTGGCGAACACTGAAGCTTTCTTT,CASSPRTVANTEAFF
few,TRBV4-2,TRBJ1-2,NA,TGTGCCAGCAGCCCAGGACAAAGGCGAGGCTACACCTTC,CASSPGQRRGYTF
NA,TRBV6-1,TRBJ1-5,NA,TGTGCCAGCAGTGAAAAAAGGGGAGGGTCTGATAATCAGCCCCAGCATTTT,CASSEKRGGSDNQPQHF
NA,TRBV18,TRBJ1-4,NA,TGTGCCAGCTCACCCTCAACAGGGGAAAAACTGTTTTTT,CASSPSTGEKLFF
NA,TRBV9,TRBJ2-1,TRBD2,TGTGCCAGCAGCGCTAGACTAGCGGAGTACAATGAGCAGTTCTTC,CASSARLAEYNEQFF
NA,TRBV2,TRBJ2-5,TRBD2,TGTGCCAGCAAGACTAGCCCAAATCCGTACCAAGAGACCCAGTACTTC,CASKTSPNPYQETQYF
NA,TRBV27,TRBJ2-2,NA,TGTGCCAGCAGTTTCCCTCAGGGGGGCCTTATTCCCGGGGAGCTGTTTTTT,CASSFPQGGLIPGELFF